A selection of T cell receptor beta chains follows, all from one sample in a study of blood T cell repertoires in COVID-19. Sequenced by immunoSEQ multiplex PCR; TCRdb stores in-frame clones only, minus some. The repertoire has under 130,000 clones, 70% to 80% of them found once; the top ten carry roughly 19%. Material for sequencing was peripheral blood. These receptor sequences come from a man between 65 and 80 years old with active or convalescent COVID-19. Both conserved end residues are part of each CDR3. The D gene is left open where the match is weak. Not every row has a clone size; where given, it reads once, few, many or a size class.

>TRBD2|-|TRBJ2-3|TRBV19
CASGGRATDTQYF
TGTGCCAGTGGGGGGAGGGCCACAGATACGCAGTATTTT
>-|-|TRBJ2-3|TRBV5-3
CARSLWQNTDTQYF
TGTGCCAGAAGCTTGTGGCAGAACACAGATACGCAGTATTTT
>TRBD1|-|TRBJ1-2|TRBV28
CASSSGTGVNYGYTF
TGTGCCAGCAGTTCGGGGACAGGGGTTAACTATGGCTACACCTTC
>TRBD1|-|TRBJ2-3|TRBV7-3
CASSLTGQGTDTQYF
TGTGCCAGCAGTTTGACGGGACAGGGTACAGATACGCAGTATTTT
>TRBD1|-|TRBJ1-2|TRBV18
CASSPGTGGHGYTF
TGTGCCAGCTCACCCGGGACAGGGGGCCATGGCTACACCTTC
>-|-|TRBJ1-3|TRBV11-2
CASSLAGVGNTIYF
TGTGCCAGCAGCTTAGCAGGGGTCGGAAACACCATATATTTT
>TRBD2|-|TRBJ2-2|TRBV5-1
CASSPTGPSGSKYTGELFF
TGCGCCAGCAGCCCCACGGGCCCTAGCGGGAGCAAGTACACCGGGGAGCTGTTTTTT
>TRBD1|few|TRBJ1-2|TRBV6-5
CASRDGTGDGYTF
TGTGCCAGCAGGGACGGGACAGGGGATGGCTACACCTTC
>TRBD1|-|TRBJ2-1|TRBV7-6
CASSYGQGLDEQFF
TGTGCCAGCAGCTATGGACAGGGGTTGGATGAGCAGTTCTTC
>TRBD1|-|TRBJ1-2|TRBV6-5
CASARDSRVGYTF
TGTGCCAGCGCTCGGGACAGTCGAGTAGGCTACACCTTC
>TRBD1|few|TRBJ1-6|TRBV3-1/TRBV3-2
CASSQVTGGRSPLHF
TGTGCCAGCAGCCAAGTCACAGGGGGCCGGTCACCCCTCCACTTT
>-|-|TRBJ2-7|TRBV6-5
CASNLQGGSYEQYF
TGTGCCAGCAACCTACAGGGGGGGTCCTACGAGCAGTACTTC
>-|few|TRBJ1-1|TRBV6-2/TRBV6-3
CASSDGDTGHTEAFF
TGTGCCAGCAGTGATGGGGACACAGGGCACACTGAAGCTTTCTTT
>TRBD1|-|TRBJ1-1|TRBV5-1
CASSLYGTATEAFF
TGCGCCAGCAGCTTGTACGGGACAGCGACTGAAGCTTTCTTT
>TRBD2|-|TRBJ2-3|TRBV4-1
CASSRGLASTDTQYF
TGCGCCAGCAGCCGGGGACTAGCTAGCACAGATACGCAGTATTTT
>TRBD2|-|TRBJ2-2|TRBV4-2
CASKPFAGGRVTGTGELFF
TGTGCCAGCAAACCTTTCGCGGGGGGGAGGGTCACCGGCACCGGGGAGCTGTTTTTT
>TRBD1|-|TRBJ2-2|TRBV5-4
CASSPRDRHSTGELFF
TGTGCCAGCAGCCCCCGGGACAGACATTCTACCGGGGAGCTGTTTTTT
>-|-|TRBJ1-3|TRBV4-1
CASSQGLLFDSTGSSGNTIYF
TGCGCCAGCAGCCAAGGGCTTCTTTTTGATTCGACAGGAAGCTCTGGAAACACCATATATTTT
>-|-|TRBJ2-6|TRBV9
CASSSPWAFSSGANVLTF
TGTGCCAGCAGCTCCCCTTGGGCGTTTAGCTCTGGGGCCAACGTCCTGACTTTC
>-|-|TRBJ1-2|TRBV18
CASSPQGFNYGYTF
TGTGCCAGCTCACCCCAGGGCTTTAACTATGGCTACACCTTC
>-|few|TRBJ1-4|TRBV7-8
CASSLGSGVNEKLFF
TGTGCCAGCAGCTTAGGCTCCGGGGTAAATGAAAAACTGTTTTTT
>-|-|TRBJ1-4|TRBV5-5
CASSLAVHNEKLFF
TGTGCCAGCAGCTTGGCAGTGCATAATGAAAAACTGTTTTTT
>-|-|TRBJ1-2|TRBV5-6
CASKATVYGYTF
TGTGCCAGCAAAGCGACAGTCTATGGCTACACCTTC
>TRBD1|once|TRBJ1-2|TRBV30
CACGRGKNYGYTF
TGTGCCTGTGGCAGGGGGAAGAACTATGGCTACACCTTC
>TRBD1|-|TRBJ1-2|TRBV6-5
CASSYSTGNYGYTF
TGTGCCAGCAGTTACTCGACAGGGAACTATGGCTACACCTTC
>TRBD1|-|TRBJ1-1|TRBV19
CASSNNQQGGTEAFF
TGTGCCAGTAGTAACAATCAACAGGGGGGGACTGAAGCTTTCTTT
>-|-|TRBJ2-7|TRBV20-1
CSARLVYEQYF
TGCAGTGCTAGACTTGTCTACGAGCAGTACTTC
>TRBD1|-|TRBJ2-3|TRBV5-6
CASSLGQGRTDTQYF
TGTGCCAGCAGCTTGGGACAGGGGCGCACAGATACGCAGTATTTT
>TRBD1|once|TRBJ1-6|TRBV4-1
CASSQFQGANSPLHF
TGCGCCAGCAGCCAATTTCAGGGGGCAAATTCACCCCTCCACTTT
>-|-|TRBJ1-1|TRBV28
CASNRDTLNTEAFF
TGTGCCAGCAACCGGGACACCTTGAACACTGAAGCTTTCTTT
>TRBD1|-|TRBJ2-7|TRBV4-1
CASSQAGTGEVGQYF
TGCGCCAGCAGCCAAGCAGGGACAGGGGAGGTCGGGCAGTACTTC
>TRBD2|-|TRBJ2-7|TRBV6-5
CATLIEAGGHEQYF
TGTGCCACCCTGATCGAAGCGGGAGGCCACGAGCAGTACTTC
>-|-|TRBJ1-5|TRBV28
CASTPGGGRGQPQHF
TGTGCCAGCACCCCCGGGGGAGGACGAGGGCAGCCCCAGCATTTT
>-|-|TRBJ1-3|TRBV5-1
CASSLGGLAGSGNTIYF
TGCGCCAGCAGCTTGGGAGGCCTAGCAGGCTCTGGAAACACCATATATTTT
>-|-|TRBJ1-1|TRBV6-5
CASSYSARATEAFF
TGTGCCAGCAGTTACTCAGCCAGGGCGACTGAAGCTTTCTTT
>-|-|TRBJ2-2|TRBV7-3
CASSLYSEPGELFF
TGTGCCAGCAGCTTATATAGCGAACCCGGGGAGCTGTTTTTT
>TRBD2|once|TRBJ2-1|TRBV19
CASSPHPSGGAYNEQFF
TGTGCCAGTAGTCCCCATCCTAGCGGGGGGGCGTACAATGAGCAGTTCTTC
>TRBD2|-|TRBJ2-5|TRBV24-1
CATSDLGLAGSQKTQYF
TGTGCCACCAGTGATTTGGGACTAGCGGGCTCACAAAAGACCCAGTACTTC
>TRBD2|-|TRBJ2-2|TRBV4-1
CASSQSYGGGNTGELFF
TGCGCCAGCAGCCAGAGTTACGGGGGGGGGAACACCGGGGAGCTGTTTTTT
>TRBD1|-|TRBJ2-6|TRBV6-1
CASSAGQGADPSGANVLTF
TGTGCCAGCAGTGCGGGACAGGGGGCCGACCCCTCTGGGGCCAACGTCCTGACTTTC
>-|-|TRBJ2-7|TRBV29-1
CSVAEASYEQYF
TGCAGCGTTGCGGAGGCCTCCTACGAGCAGTACTTC
>TRBD1|-|TRBJ2-7|TRBV10-3
CAISQGEYEQYF
TGTGCCATCAGCCAGGGGGAGTACGAGCAGTACTTC
>-|few|TRBJ2-3|TRBV10-2
CASSDSAGLNTQYF
TGCGCCAGCAGTGATTCTGCGGGACTTAATACGCAGTATTTT
>TRBD2|once|TRBJ2-1|TRBV6-4
CASSDSAGDPYNEQFF
TGTGCCAGCAGTGACTCGGCGGGGGACCCTTACAATGAGCAGTTCTTC
>-|-|TRBJ2-1|TRBV6-5
CASQRGEQFF
TGTGCCAGCCAACGGGGTGAGCAGTTCTTC
>-|-|TRBJ1-6|TRBV5-4
CASSTGQMSSYNSPLHF
TGTGCCAGCAGCACCGGACAGATGAGCTCCTATAATTCACCCCTCCACTTT
>-|-|TRBJ1-1|TRBV7-8
CASSLTGQGAEAFF
TGTGCCAGCAGCCTGACCGGACAAGGCGCTGAAGCTTTCTTT
>TRBD1|-|TRBJ1-1|TRBV6-5
CASSSQGAGAFF
TGTGCCAGCAGTAGTCAGGGGGCTGGAGCTTTCTTT
>-|-|TRBJ1-4|TRBV27
CASSFGTGATNEKLFF
TGTGCCAGCAGTTTTGGGACTGGGGCAACTAATGAAAAACTGTTTTTT
>-|once|TRBJ1-3|TRBV14
CASSQPPGKDASGNTIYF
TGTGCCAGCAGCCAACCCCCAGGAAAGGATGCCTCTGGAAACACCATATATTTT
>TRBD1|-|TRBJ1-2|TRBV19
CASSARDRLYGYTF
TGTGCCAGTAGTGCCCGGGACAGGCTTTATGGCTACACCTTC
>-|-|TRBJ1-1|TRBV28
CASSGGYFDTEAFF
TGTGCCAGCAGTGGAGGGTATTTTGACACTGAAGCTTTCTTT
>TRBD2|-|TRBJ2-3|TRBV5-1
CASSSGGWSTDTQYF
TGCGCCAGCAGCAGCGGGGGGTGGAGCACAGATACGCAGTATTTT
>-|-|TRBJ1-5|TRBV18
CASSAYEGSDQPQHF
TGTGCCAGCTCAGCGTATGAGGGCAGTGATCAGCCCCAGCATTTT
>TRBD2|-|TRBJ2-1|TRBV4-2
CASSQAIAGGPSSYNEQFF
TGTGCCAGCAGCCAAGCAATAGCGGGAGGACCGAGCTCCTACAATGAGCAGTTCTTC